Detailed here is one T cell receptor beta chain. Its target is not known. The sample originates from a study of spatial heterogeneity in lung cancer. In TCRdb, the 5' RACE reads were re-called with MiXCR into one record per CDR3 protein. The sample consists of more than 65,000 distinct CDR3 sequences, roughly 12% of them appearing once. Study outcomes and limitations: The appearance of ubiquitous expanded tumor TCRs in blood was greater at resection than follow-up.

Trimming left V 2 bases short and J 2 bases short, with 22 bases between. The CDR3 spans 19 residues. The germline V gene encodes CDR1 MNHNS and CDR2 SASEGT. This sample's time point: sample taken at primary tumor resection. Extraction of whole RNA from tumor, nontumor lung or frozen PBMC preceded unsorted sequencing. Donors were around 70 untreated early-stage non-small cell lung cancer patients. This receptor was obtained from a male donor with early-stage non-small cell lung cancer. The specimen comprised PBMCs, sampled at surgery. This chain uses TRBV6-1 with TRBJ2-1, with a tentative D call TRBD1 (6 bases). The CDR3 loop is CASSEMGHHLANTYNEQFF. CDR3 bases: TGTGCCAGCAGTGAAATGGGACACCACCTCGCAAATACCTACAATGAGCAGTTCTTC.